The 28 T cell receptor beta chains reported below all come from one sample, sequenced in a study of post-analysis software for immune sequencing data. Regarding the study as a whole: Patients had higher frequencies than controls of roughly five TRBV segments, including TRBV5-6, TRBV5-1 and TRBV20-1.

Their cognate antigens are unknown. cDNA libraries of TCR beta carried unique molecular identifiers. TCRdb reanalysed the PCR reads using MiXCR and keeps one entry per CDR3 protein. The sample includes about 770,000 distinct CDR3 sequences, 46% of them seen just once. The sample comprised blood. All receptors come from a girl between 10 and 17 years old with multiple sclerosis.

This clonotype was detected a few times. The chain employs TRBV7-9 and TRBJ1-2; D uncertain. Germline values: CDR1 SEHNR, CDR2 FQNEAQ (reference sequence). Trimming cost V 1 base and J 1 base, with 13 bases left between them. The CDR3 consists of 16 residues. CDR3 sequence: CASSLEAATGNYGYTF. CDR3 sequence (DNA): TGTGCCAGCAGCTTAGAAGCGGCGACGGGTAACTATGGCTACACCTTC.

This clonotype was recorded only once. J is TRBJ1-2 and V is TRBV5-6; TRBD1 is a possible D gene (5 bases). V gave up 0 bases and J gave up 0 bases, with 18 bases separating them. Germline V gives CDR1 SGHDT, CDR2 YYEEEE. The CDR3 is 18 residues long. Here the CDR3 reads CASSLGHPTGLANYGYTF. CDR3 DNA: TGTGCCAGCAGCTTGGGGCATCCTACGGGACTTGCTAACTATGGCTACACCTTC.

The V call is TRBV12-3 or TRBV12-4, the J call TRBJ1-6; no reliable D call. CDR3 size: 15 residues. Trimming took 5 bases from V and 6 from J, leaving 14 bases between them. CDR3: CASSLDGGSNSPLHF. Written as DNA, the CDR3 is TGTGCCAGCAGTCTAGACGGCGGATCTAATTCACCCCTCCACTTT.

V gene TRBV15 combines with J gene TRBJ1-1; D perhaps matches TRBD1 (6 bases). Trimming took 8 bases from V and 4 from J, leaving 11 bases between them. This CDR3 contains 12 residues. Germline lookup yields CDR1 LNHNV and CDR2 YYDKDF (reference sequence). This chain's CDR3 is CATRGRGTEAFF. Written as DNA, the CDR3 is TGTGCCACCCGGGGCAGGGGCACTGAAGCTTTCTTT.

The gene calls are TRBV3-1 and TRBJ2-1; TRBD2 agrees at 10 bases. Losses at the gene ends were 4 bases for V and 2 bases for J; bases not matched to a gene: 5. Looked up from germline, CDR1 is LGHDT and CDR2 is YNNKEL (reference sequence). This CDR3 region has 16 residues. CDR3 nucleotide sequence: TGTGCCAGCAGCCGCGGGACTAGCGCCGCCTACAATGAGCAGTTCTTC. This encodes CASSRGTSAAYNEQFF.

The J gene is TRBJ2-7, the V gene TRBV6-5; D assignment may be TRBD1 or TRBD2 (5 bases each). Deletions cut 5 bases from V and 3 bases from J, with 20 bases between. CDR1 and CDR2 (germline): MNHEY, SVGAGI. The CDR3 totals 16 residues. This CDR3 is CASSRTGTQGDYEQYF. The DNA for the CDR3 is TGTGCCAGCAGTCGCACCGGGACCCAAGGCGACTACGAGCAGTACTTC.

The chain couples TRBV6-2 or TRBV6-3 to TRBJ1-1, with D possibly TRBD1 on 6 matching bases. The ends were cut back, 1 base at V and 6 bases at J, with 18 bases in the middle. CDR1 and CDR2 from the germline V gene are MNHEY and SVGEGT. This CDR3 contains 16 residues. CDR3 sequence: CASSYFGGGAESEAFF. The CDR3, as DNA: TGTGCCAGCAGTTACTTTGGGGGGGGCGCGGAGTCTGAAGCTTTCTTT.

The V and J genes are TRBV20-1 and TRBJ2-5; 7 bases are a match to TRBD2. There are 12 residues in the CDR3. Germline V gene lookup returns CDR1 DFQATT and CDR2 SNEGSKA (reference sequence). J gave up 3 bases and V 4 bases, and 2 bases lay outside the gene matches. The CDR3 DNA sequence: TGCAGTGCTATCCGGGGGGAAGAGACCCAGTACTTC. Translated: CSAIRGEETQYF.

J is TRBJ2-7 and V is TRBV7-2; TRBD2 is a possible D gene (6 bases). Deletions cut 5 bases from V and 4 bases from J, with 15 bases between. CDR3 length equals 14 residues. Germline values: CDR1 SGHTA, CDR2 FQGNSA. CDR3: CASSRDFTSYEQYF. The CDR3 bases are TGTGCCAGCAGCCGGGACTTCACTTCTTACGAGCAGTACTTC.

The CDR3 DNA reads as TGTGCCAGCTCCTTTGCCGGGACTCCCTACAATGAGCAGTTCTTC. Its protein is CASSFAGTPYNEQFF. The chain carries TRBV3-1 and TRBJ2-1, with D maybe TRBD2 (6 bases). The CDR3 is made up of 15 amino acids. V lost 8 bases and J 2 bases, leaving 16 bases between the germline ends. Germline lookup yields CDR1 LGHDT and CDR2 YNNKEL (reference sequence).

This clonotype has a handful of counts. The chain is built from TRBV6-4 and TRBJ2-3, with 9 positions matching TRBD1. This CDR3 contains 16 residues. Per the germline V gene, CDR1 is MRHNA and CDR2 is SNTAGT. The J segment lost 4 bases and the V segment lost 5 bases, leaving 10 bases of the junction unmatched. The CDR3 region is CASSPDRGSGADTQYF. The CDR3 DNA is TGTGCCAGCAGTCCGGACAGGGGATCGGGTGCAGATACGCAGTATTTT.

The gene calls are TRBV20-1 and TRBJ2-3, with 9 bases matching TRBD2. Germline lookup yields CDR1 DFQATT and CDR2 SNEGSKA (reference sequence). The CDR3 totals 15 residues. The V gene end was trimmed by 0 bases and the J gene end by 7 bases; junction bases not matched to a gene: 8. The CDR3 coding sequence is TGCAGTGCTAGAGATGCGGGAGGGGCCGGGCATACGCAGTATTTT. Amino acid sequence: CSARDAGGAGHTQYF.

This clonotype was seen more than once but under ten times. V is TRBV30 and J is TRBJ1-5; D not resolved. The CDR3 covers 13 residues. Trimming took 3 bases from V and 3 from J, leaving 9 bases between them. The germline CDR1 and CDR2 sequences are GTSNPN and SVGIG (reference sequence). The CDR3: CAWRTEDNQPQHF. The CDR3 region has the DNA TGTGCCTGGAGGACGGAGGACAATCAGCCCCAGCATTTT. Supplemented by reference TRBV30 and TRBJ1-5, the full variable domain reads SQTIHQWPATLVQPVGSPLSLECTVEGTSNPNLYWYRQAAGRGLQLLFYSVGIGQISSEVPQNLSASRPQDRQFILSSKKLLLSDSGFYLCAWRTEDNQPQHFGDGTRLSIL.

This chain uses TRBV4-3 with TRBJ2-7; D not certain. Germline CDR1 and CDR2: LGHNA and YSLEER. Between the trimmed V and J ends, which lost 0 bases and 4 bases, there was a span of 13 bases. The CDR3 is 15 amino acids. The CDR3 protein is CASSQETGHLYEQYF. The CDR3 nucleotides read TGCGCCAGCAGCCAAGAGACGGGCCACCTATACGAGCAGTACTTC.

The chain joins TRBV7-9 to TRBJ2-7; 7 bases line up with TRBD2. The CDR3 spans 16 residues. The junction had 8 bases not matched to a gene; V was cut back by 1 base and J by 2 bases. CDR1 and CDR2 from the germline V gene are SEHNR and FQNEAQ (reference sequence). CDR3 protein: CASSLEGGSPTYEQYF. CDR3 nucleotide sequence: TGTGCCAGCAGCTTAGAAGGCGGGAGTCCTACCTACGAGCAGTACTTC.

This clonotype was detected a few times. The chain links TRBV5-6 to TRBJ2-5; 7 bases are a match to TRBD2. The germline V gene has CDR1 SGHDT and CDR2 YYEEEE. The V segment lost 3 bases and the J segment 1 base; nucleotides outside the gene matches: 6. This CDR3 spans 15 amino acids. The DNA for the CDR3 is TGTGCCAGCAGCTGGGTGGGGGGGGGCCAAGAGACCCAGTACTTC. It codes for CASSWVGGGQETQYF.

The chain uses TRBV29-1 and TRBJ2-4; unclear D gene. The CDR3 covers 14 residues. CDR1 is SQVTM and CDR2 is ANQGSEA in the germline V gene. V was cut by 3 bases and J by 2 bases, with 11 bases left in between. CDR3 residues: CSVELQRTKNIQYF. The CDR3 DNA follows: TGCAGCGTTGAGCTACAGAGGACCAAAAACATTCAGTACTTC.

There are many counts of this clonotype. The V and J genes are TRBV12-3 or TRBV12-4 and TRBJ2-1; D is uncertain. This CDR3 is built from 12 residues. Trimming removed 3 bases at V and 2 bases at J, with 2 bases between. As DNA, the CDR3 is TGTGCCAGCAGTTTCCCCTACAATGAGCAGTTCTTC. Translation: CASSFPYNEQFF.

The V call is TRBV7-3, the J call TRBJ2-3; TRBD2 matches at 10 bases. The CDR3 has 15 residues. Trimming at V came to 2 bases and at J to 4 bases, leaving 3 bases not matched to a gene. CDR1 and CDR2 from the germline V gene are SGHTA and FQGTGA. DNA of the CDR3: TGTGCCAGCAGCTTACTAGCGGGAGCATCAGATACGCAGTATTTT. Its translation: CASSLLAGASDTQYF.

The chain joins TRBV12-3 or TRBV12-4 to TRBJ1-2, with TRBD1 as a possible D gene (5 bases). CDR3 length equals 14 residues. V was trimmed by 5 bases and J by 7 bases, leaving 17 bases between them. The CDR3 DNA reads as TGTGCCAGCAGTCCCCGGGACTCCAGTCGTGGCTACACCTTC. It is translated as CASSPRDSSRGYTF.

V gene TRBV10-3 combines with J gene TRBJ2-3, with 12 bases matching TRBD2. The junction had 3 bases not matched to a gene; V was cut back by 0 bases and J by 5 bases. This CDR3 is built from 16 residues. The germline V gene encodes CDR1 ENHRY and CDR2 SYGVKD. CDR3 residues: CAISESTSGSVDTQYF. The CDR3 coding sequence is TGTGCCATCAGTGAGTCGACTAGCGGGAGCGTAGATACGCAGTATTTT.

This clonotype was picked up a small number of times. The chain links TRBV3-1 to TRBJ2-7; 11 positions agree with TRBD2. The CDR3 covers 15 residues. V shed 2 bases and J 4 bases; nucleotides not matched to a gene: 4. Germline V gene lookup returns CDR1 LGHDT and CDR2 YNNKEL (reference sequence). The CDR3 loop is CASSQIAGGGYEQYF. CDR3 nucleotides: TGTGCCAGCAGCCAAATAGCGGGAGGGGGTTACGAGCAGTACTTC.

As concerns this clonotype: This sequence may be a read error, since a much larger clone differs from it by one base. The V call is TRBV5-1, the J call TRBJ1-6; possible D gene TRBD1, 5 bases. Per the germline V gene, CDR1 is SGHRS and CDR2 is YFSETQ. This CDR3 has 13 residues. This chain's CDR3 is CACSLETDSPLHF. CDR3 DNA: TGCGCCTGCAGCTTGGAGACAGATTCACCCCTCCACTTT.

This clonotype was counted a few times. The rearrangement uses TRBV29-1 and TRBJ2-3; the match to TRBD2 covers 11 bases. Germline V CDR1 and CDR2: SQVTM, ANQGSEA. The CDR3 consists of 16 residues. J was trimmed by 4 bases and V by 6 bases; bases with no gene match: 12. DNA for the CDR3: TGCAGCGTCAAAGGGGTTACTAGCGGGAGTTCAGATACGCAGTATTTT. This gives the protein CSVKGVTSGSSDTQYF.

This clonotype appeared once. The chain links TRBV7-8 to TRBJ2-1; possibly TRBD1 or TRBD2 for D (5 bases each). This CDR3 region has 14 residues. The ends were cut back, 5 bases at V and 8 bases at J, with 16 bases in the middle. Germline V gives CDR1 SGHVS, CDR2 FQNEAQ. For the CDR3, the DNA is TGTGCCAGCAGCAAGGGACCTGGCACCTATGAGCAGTTCTTC. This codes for CASSKGPGTYEQFF. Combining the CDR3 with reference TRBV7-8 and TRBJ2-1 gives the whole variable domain GAGVSQSPRYKVAKRGQDVALRCDPISGHVSLFWYQQALGQGPEFLTYFQNEAQLDKSGLPSDRFFAERPEGSVSTLKIQRTQQEDSAVYLCASSKGPGTYEQFFGPGTRLTVL.

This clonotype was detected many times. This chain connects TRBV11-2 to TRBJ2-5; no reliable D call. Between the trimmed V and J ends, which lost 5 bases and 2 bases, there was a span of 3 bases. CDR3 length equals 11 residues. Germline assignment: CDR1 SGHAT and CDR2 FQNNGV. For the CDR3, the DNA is TGTGCCAGCAGCGAGCAAGAGACCCAGTACTTC. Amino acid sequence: CASSEQETQYF.

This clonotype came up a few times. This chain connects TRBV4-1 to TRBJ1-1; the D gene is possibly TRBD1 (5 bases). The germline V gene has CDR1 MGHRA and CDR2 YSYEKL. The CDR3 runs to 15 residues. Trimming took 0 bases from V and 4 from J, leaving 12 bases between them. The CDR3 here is CASSQDHAGLTEAFF. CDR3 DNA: TGCGCCAGCAGCCAAGATCACGCAGGGCTCACTGAAGCTTTCTTT.

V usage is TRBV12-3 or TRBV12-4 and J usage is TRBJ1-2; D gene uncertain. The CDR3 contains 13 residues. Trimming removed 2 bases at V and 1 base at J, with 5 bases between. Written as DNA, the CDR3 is TGTGCCAGCAGTTTACCTGATAACTATGGCTACACCTTC. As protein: CASSLPDNYGYTF.